The 7 T cell receptor beta chains below come from one sample, sequenced in a study of cytomegalovirus exposure and HLA in healthy donors. Profiling relied on immunoSEQ multiplex PCR, and the TCRdb table lists in-frame clones only, not all of them. The sample holds about 150,000 clones, 80% to 90% seen once. The sample was PBMCs. Receptors were obtained from a man between 18 and 29 years old in good health and CMV-seropositive.

The V and J genes are TRBV6-1 and TRBJ1-2; D may be TRBD1 (5 bases). Germline V gene lookup returns CDR1 MNHNS and CDR2 SASEGT. V lost 6 bases and J 4 bases, leaving 12 bases between the germline ends. CDR3 length: 13 residues. CDR3 protein: CASSRVGGYGYTF. The CDR3 DNA sequence: TGTGCCAGCAGCCGGGTGGGGGGCTATGGCTACACCTTC.

In this sample, this clone turned up once. This chain's CDR3 is CASSPQTYRESNEQFF. The CDR3 bases are TGTGCCAGTAGTCCCCAGACATACAGAGAATCCAATGAGCAGTTCTTC. The genes are TRBV19 and TRBJ2-1, with D hard to call. The CDR3 length is 16 residues. The V gene lost 5 bases and the J gene lost 6 bases, with 20 bases spanning the gap. Germline CDR1 LNHDA, CDR2 SQIVND (reference sequence).

The chain has TRBV19 and TRBJ1-1, with 7 bases fitting TRBD1. With V trimmed by 6 bases and J by 1 base, 5 bases remained unmatched. Germline-derived CDR1 and CDR2 are LNHDA and SQIVND (reference sequence). The CDR3 runs 14 residues. CDR3 residues: CASSPGQQNTEAFF. DNA for the CDR3: TGTGCCAGTAGCCCGGGACAGCAGAACACTGAAGCTTTCTTT. The variable domain in full, completed from reference TRBV19 and TRBJ1-1, reads DGGITQSPKYLFRKEGQNVTLSCEQNLNHDAMYWYRQDPGQGLRLIYYSQIVNDFQKGDIAEGYSVSREKKESFPLTVTSAQKNPTAFYLCASSPGQQNTEAFFGQGTRLTVV.

The V gene is TRBV5-1, the J gene TRBJ2-2; D might be TRBD1 (6 bases). Trimming left V 4 bases short and J 6 bases short, with 13 bases between. This CDR3 region has 14 residues. CDR1 is SGHRS, CDR2 YFSETQ, per germline. The CDR3: CASSVTGFSGELFF. The DNA of the CDR3 is TGCGCCAGCAGCGTTACAGGGTTCTCCGGGGAGCTGTTTTTT.

The chain recombines TRBV30 with TRBJ1-1; TRBD1 aligns across 10 bases. The CDR3 length is 15 residues. The J segment lost 0 bases and the V segment lost 5 bases, leaving 6 bases of the junction unmatched. The germline gives CDR1 GTSNPN, CDR2 SVGIG (reference sequence). The CDR3 coding sequence is TGTGCCTGGGGGACAGGGGCGATCATGAACACTGAAGCTTTCTTT. Its translation: CAWGTGAIMNTEAFF.

The chain couples TRBV5-6 to TRBJ2-1, with 12 bases aligning to TRBD2. After removal of 1 base from V and 9 bases from J, the junction contained 8 bases not matched to a gene. The CDR3 is 16 residues long. From germline, CDR1 is SGHDT and CDR2 YYEEEE. Here the CDR3 reads CASSLRLASGRGEQFF. CDR3 in DNA: TGTGCCAGCAGCTTGCGGTTGGCTAGCGGGAGGGGTGAGCAGTTCTTC.

The chain links TRBV11-2 to TRBJ2-7, with 8 bases that match TRBD2. Germline loops: CDR1 SGHAT, CDR2 FQNNGV. CDR3 size: 15 residues. V gave up 4 bases and J gave up 4 bases; unmatched junction bases: 9. Here the CDR3 reads CASSSLRRGVYEQYF. The CDR3 region has the DNA TGTGCCAGCAGCTCCCTCCGGCGGGGGGTATACGAGCAGTACTTC.